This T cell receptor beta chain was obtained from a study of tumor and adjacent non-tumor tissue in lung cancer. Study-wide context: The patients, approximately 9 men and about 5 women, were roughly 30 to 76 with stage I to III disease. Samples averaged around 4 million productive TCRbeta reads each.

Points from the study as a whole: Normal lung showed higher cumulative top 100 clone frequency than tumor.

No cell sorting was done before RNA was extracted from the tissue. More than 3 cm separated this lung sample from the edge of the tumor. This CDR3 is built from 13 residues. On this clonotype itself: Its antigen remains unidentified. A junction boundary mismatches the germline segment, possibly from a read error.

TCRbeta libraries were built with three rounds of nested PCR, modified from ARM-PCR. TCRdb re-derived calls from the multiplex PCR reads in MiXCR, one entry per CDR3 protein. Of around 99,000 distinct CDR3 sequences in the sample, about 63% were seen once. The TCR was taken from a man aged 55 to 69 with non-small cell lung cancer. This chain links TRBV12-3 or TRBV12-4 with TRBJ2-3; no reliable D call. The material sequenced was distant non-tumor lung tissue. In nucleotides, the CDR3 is TGTGCCAGCAGTTTCGGCTACGCAGATACGCGGTATTTT. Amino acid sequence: CASSFGYADTRYF.